The rows below give T cell receptor beta chains drawn from one sample of a study of human T cells and chemical hapten exposure. TCRdb re-called the RACE reads through MiXCR, storing one row per CDR3 protein. The sample includes approximately 79,000 distinct CDR3 sequences, approximately 9% of them seen just once. The sample in question was whole blood, obtained in connection with sensitization to the hapten diphenylcyclopropenone (DPC). The receptors derive from a man aged 35-49 years with alopecia areata. Some clones in this sample may be carry-over from other donors' samples. Both conserved end residues are part of each CDR3. Each record gives: CDR3 DNA, CDR3 protein, J gene, clone size, D gene, V gene. The D gene is left open where the match is weak. The listing skips clone size in some rows; elsewhere it reads once, few, many or a size class.

TGTGCCACCCTACTTCAAGGTTACGAGCAGTACTTC,CATLLQGYEQYF,TRBJ2-7,NA,NA,TRBV27
TGTGCCAGCAGTCAGCCGGGATGGGATAACAATGAGAAGTTCTTC,CASSQPGWDNNEKFF,TRBJ2-1,NA,NA,TRBV6-5
TGCGCCGGACTAGCCGCCCTCCAAGAGACCCAGTACTTC,CAGLAALQETQYF,TRBJ2-5,few,TRBD2,TRBV20-1
TGCAGTGCTAGAGATACGGGGAATCAGCCCCAGCATTTT,CSARDTGNQPQHF,TRBJ1-5,NA,NA,TRBV20-1
TGTGCCAGCAGTTACATGACTCGGCTAGCGAACACCGGGGAGCTGTTTTTT,CASSYMTRLANTGELFF,TRBJ2-2,NA,NA,TRBV6-6
TGTGCCAGCAGCCAGGGCGGAGGCGGACACACAGATACGCAGTATTTT,CASSQGGGGHTDTQYF,TRBJ2-3,few,NA,TRBV4-2
TGTGCCTGGAGTCAAGGACAGAACACTGAAGCTTTCTTT,CAWSQGQNTEAFF,TRBJ1-1,NA,NA,TRBV30
TGTGCCAGCAGACCAGCCTCCGGCGGGAGCTTCAATGAGCAGTTCTTC,CASRPASGGSFNEQFF,TRBJ2-1,few,TRBD2,TRBV6-2/TRBV6-3
TGTGCCAGCAGCCCATTAGGGGCCGATACCGGGGAGCTGTTTTTT,CASSPLGADTGELFF,TRBJ2-2,NA,NA,TRBV6-2/TRBV6-3
TGTGCCAGCAGCTTTAAGGGAGCAGATACGCAGTATTTT,CASSFKGADTQYF,TRBJ2-3,NA,NA,TRBV11-1
TGTGCCAGCAGTTACTCATCCTACCCCGAGACCCAGTACTTC,CASSYSSYPETQYF,TRBJ2-5,few,NA,TRBV12-3/TRBV12-4
TGTGCCAGCGCGAACAGGGGAATCGTTGTTCAGCCCCAGCATTTT,CASANRGIVVQPQHF,TRBJ1-5,few,TRBD1,TRBV6-6
TGTGCCAGCAGCTGGAGAAACACCATATATTTT,CASSWRNTIYF,TRBJ1-3,NA,NA,TRBV5-6
TGTGCCAGCACGCCCTTAGCGGGAGTGTCGGGATACGAGCAGTACTTC,CASTPLAGVSGYEQYF,TRBJ2-7,NA,TRBD2,TRBV27
TGTGCCAGCAGCTTCGGGTTGGCAGATACGCAGTATTTT,CASSFGLADTQYF,TRBJ2-3,few,NA,TRBV7-2
TGTGCCAGCAGTTACTCGAAGGCTTCGACAGGGGACGAAAAACTGTTTTTT,CASSYSKASTGDEKLFF,TRBJ1-4,many,TRBD1,TRBV6-2/TRBV6-3
TGTGCCAGCAGCCCACCAGACAGGGGAGAGACCCAGTACTTC,CASSPPDRGETQYF,TRBJ2-5,many,TRBD1,TRBV7-9
TGTGCCAGCTCACCGGGGAGGGTCGGCCAGGCAGATACGCAGTATTTT,CASSPGRVGQADTQYF,TRBJ2-3,NA,TRBD2,TRBV18
TGTGCCAGCACGGCGGAGCCCACCTTCGAGCAGTACTTC,CASTAEPTFEQYF,TRBJ2-7,NA,NA,TRBV2
TGTGCCAGTAGTATTGACAGGGACACTGAAGCTTTCTTT,CASSIDRDTEAFF,TRBJ1-1,NA,TRBD1,TRBV19
TGTGCCAGCAGTTTTTGGGGAGCGAGTAACCAAGAGACCCAGTACTTC,CASSFWGASNQETQYF,TRBJ2-5,few,NA,TRBV12-3/TRBV12-4
TGCGCCAGCAGCTTGAACGGACAGGGGGCGACTGAAGCTTTCTTT,CASSLNGQGATEAFF,TRBJ1-1,many,TRBD1,TRBV5-1
TGCAGCGTTAATACAGGGCTGGGACTAGCGGGATACTCCTACGAGCAGTACTTC,CSVNTGLGLAGYSYEQYF,TRBJ2-7,few,TRBD2,TRBV29-1
TGCAGTGCGAGCGGGAGTTACGGTCGAGATACGCAGTATTTT,CSASGSYGRDTQYF,TRBJ2-3,few,TRBD2,TRBV20-1
TGCAGTGCTAGAGTGTTAGCGGGAGGGTTCCCGGACGAGCAGTACTTC,CSARVLAGGFPDEQYF,TRBJ2-7,NA,TRBD2,TRBV20-1
TGCGCCAGCTACCGACAGGGGGCTGGCAATCAGCCCCAGCATTTT,CASYRQGAGNQPQHF,TRBJ1-5,few,TRBD1,TRBV5-1
TGCAGCGTTGCCCCCGGGACACTGCGGGGCTACACCTTC,CSVAPGTLRGYTF,TRBJ1-2,few,NA,TRBV29-1
TGTGCCAGCAGCCCCTTTCGCTCAGGGGGCAGGGATTCACCCCTCCACTTT,CASSPFRSGGRDSPLHF,TRBJ1-6,NA,TRBD1,TRBV7-2
TGCAGTGCTAGAGATGGGCGGGAGTCCACAGATACGCAGTATTTT,CSARDGRESTDTQYF,TRBJ2-3,NA,TRBD2,TRBV20-1
TGTGCCAGCACACGCACTCGAGACGGATACAATGAGCAGTTCTTC,CASTRTRDGYNEQFF,TRBJ2-1,NA,NA,TRBV7-9
TGTGCCAGCACCTTACCCAAAGCTGAAGCTTTCTTT,CASTLPKAEAFF,TRBJ1-1,many,NA,TRBV28
TGCAGTGCTAGAGATCCGGGACTAGCATGGACCGGGGAGCTGTTTTTT,CSARDPGLAWTGELFF,TRBJ2-2,NA,TRBD2,TRBV20-1
TGTGCCAGCAGCTTAGGTTGGGGTTTGACTGAAGCTTTCTTT,CASSLGWGLTEAFF,TRBJ1-1,few,NA,TRBV7-2
TGCAGTGCTACCGTCCGTGGGACTAGCACAGATACGCAGTATTTT,CSATVRGTSTDTQYF,TRBJ2-3,many,NA,TRBV20-1
TGCAGTGCCACCGGGACTAGATACACAGATACGCAGTATTTT,CSATGTRYTDTQYF,TRBJ2-3,NA,TRBD2,TRBV20-1
TGCAGCGTTGCCCGGACAGGAAACTCCTACGAGCGGTACTTC,CSVARTGNSYERYF,TRBJ2-7,NA,TRBD1,TRBV29-1
TGCAGCGCTGATACAGATACGCAGTATTTT,CSADTDTQYF,TRBJ2-3,many,NA,TRBV29-1
TGCGCCAGCAGCTTGGCGTCAGATACGCAGTATTTT,CASSLASDTQYF,TRBJ2-3,many,NA,TRBV5-1